The TCR beta chain under discussion was sequenced for a study of T cell responses to AZD1222 COVID-19 vaccine. Study results and caveats: Across spike, vaccine-associated CD4 TCRs were found, dominant at 160-218 and 743-854. White British ancestry dominated among donors, who included more females, and clonal diversity was possibly underestimated.

The table came from immunoSEQ multiplex PCR; TCRdb's copy has only in-frame clones and leaves some out. Of under 150,000 clones in the sample, around nine tenths were seen once. This clone is a singleton in its sample. No antigen is known for it. This TCR was sampled from an adult who received the AZD1222 COVID-19 vaccine. The sequences come from peripheral blood, collected 28 days after the second AZD1222 dose.

CDR3 in amino acids: CASSLERTYTNTEAFF. The CDR3 DNA reads TGTGCCAGCAGCTTGGAACGGACATATACGAACACTGAAGCTTTCTTT. J is TRBJ1-1 and V is TRBV5-6, with D tentatively TRBD1 (5 bases). Germline V gene sequence: CDR1 SGHDT, CDR2 YYEEEE. The CDR3 has 16 residues. Trimming shortened V by 0 bases and J by 1 base, and 13 bases separated the two germline ends.